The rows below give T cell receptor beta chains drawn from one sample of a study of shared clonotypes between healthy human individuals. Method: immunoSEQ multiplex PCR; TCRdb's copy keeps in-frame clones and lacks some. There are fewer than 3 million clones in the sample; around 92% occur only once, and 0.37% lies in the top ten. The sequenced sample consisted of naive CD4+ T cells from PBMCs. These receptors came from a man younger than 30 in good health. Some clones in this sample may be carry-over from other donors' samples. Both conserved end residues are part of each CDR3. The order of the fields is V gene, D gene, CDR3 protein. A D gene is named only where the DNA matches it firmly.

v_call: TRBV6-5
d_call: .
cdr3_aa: CASSPGPYGYTF

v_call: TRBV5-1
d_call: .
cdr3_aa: CASNLAPGRGEQYF

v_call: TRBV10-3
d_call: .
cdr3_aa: CAITDRDEQYF

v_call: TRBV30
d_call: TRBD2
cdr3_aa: CAWRGPTIAGKGYNEQFF

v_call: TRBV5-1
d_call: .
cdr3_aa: CASSPRPGGGKETQYF

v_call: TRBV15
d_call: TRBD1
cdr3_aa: CATSKKRGQVSSYEQYF

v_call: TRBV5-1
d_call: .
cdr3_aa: CASSLRSGTSTDTQYF

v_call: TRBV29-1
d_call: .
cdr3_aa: CSVGTTEAFF

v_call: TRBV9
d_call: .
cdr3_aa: CASRGTGYTF

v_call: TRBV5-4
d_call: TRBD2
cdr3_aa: CASSLALTSGSYEQYF

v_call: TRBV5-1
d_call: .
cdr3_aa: CASSADGHFQETQYF

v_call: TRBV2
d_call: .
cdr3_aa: CASSEGTFYTDTQYF

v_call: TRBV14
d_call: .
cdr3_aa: CASSQDHVGGMAGGYTF

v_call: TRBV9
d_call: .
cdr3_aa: CASSVGHNQETQYF

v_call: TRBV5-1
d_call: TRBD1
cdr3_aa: CASSIYRGLETQYF

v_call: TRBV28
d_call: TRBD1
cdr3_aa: CASSSPQGGPDYGYTF

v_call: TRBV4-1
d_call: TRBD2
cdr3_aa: CASSQLLGTSGEYNEQFF

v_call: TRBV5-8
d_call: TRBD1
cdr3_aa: CASSFLDRGTEAFF

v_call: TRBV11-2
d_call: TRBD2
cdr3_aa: CASSLDLLAGAAEETQYF

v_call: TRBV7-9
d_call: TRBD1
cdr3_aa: CASSPGQGVEYTF

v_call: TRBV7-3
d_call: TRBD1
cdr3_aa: CASSVQGLVGYEQYF

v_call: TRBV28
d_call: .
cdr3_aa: CASRPLGSRSYNEQFF

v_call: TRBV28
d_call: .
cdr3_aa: CASSLYAGVSNQPQHF

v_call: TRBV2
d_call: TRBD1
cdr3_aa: CASSGTGGNQPQHF

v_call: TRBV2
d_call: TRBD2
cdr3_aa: CASSPPGLAGTDTQYF

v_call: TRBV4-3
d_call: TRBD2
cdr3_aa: CASSHDGGAGALLAKNIQYF

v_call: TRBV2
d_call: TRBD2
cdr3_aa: CASSPTAGEGTGELFF

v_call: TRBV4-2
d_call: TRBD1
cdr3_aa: CASSRPGQLFYGYTF

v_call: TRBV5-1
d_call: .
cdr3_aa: CASSLLGTDNQPQHF

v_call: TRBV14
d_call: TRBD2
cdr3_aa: CASSQGTSGRTDTQYF

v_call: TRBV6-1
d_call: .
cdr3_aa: CASSELGYSNQPQHF

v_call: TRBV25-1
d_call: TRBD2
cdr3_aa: CASLPSGRQRDEQFF

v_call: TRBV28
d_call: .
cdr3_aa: CASSYPGILRELFF

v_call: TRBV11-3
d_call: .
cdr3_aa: CASSLDRAETQYF

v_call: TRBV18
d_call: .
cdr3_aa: CASSPPGSNEKLFF

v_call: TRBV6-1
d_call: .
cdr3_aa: CASNLQGGTEAFF

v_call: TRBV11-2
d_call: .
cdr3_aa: CASSLGLPNTGELFF

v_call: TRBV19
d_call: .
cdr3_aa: CASSILDTGELFF

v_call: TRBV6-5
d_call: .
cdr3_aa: CASNLGSEQYF

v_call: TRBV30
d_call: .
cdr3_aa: CAWSVFGFSPVEQYF

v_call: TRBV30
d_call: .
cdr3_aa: CACNTGPAHYEQYF

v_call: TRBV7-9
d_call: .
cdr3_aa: CASSLTGSSYNEQFF

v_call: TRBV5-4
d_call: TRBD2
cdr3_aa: CASSPPGGSSYNEQFF